The 5 T cell receptor beta chains below come from one sample, sequenced in a study of blood T cell repertoires in COVID-19. Data came from immunoSEQ multiplex PCR; TCRdb stores just in-frame clones and leaves some out. The sample records 210,000 or so clones, roughly 86% being singletons. Sequencing was carried out using peripheral blood. Every receptor here comes from a woman between 65 and 79 years old with active or convalescent COVID-19.

The chain links TRBV2 to TRBJ1-2; no clear D gene. Germline values: CDR1 SNHLY, CDR2 FYNNEI. The CDR3 is made up of 14 amino acids. Trimming cost V 8 bases and J 3 bases, with 16 bases left between them. CDR3 loop: CASVRWESDYGYTF. In DNA, the CDR3 is TGTGCCAGCGTCCGGTGGGAGAGTGACTATGGCTACACCTTC. Variable domain in full (rest from reference TRBV2 and TRBJ1-2): EPEVTQTPSHQVTQMGQEVILRCVPISNHLYFYWYRQILGQKVEFLVSFYNNEISEKSEIFDDQFSVERPDGSNFTLKIRSTKLEDSAMYFCASVRWESDYGYTFGSGTRLTVV.

The chain joins TRBV6-5 to TRBJ1-4, with D maybe TRBD1 (6 bases). The germline V gene has CDR1 MNHEY and CDR2 SVGAGI. With 4 bases removed from V and 6 bases from J, the gap between germline ends came to 12 bases. The CDR3 consists of 14 residues. Here the CDR3 reads CASSSGPGDEKLFF. CDR3 DNA: TGTGCCAGCAGTTCCGGGCCAGGGGATGAAAAACTGTTTTTT.

The chain uses TRBV5-1 and TRBJ2-2; TRBD2 matches 12 bases. Trimming at V came to 3 bases and at J to 4 bases, leaving 1 base not matched to a gene. Germline CDR1 reads SGHRS; CDR2 reads YFSETQ. CDR3 length: 15 amino acids. The CDR3: CASSSGLAGTGELFF. The CDR3 DNA reads TGCGCCAGCAGCTCGGGACTAGCGGGCACCGGGGAGCTGTTTTTT.

The rearrangement uses TRBV5-1 and TRBJ1-1, with 8 bases matching TRBD1. Germline V gene data show CDR1 as SGHRS and CDR2 as YFSETQ. This CDR3 is built from 14 residues. With 1 base clipped from V and 3 bases from J, the junction kept 2 bases outside the gene matches. This CDR3 reads CASSLIRGHTEAFF. CDR3 coding DNA: TGCGCCAGCAGCTTGATCAGGGGGCACACTGAAGCTTTCTTT.

The chain combines TRBV15 with TRBJ2-2, with 8 nucleotides matching TRBD2. The CDR3 spans 18 residues. The V gene's germline CDR1 is LNHNV and CDR2 YYDKDF (reference sequence). J lost 1 base, V lost 0 bases, and 7 bases had no gene match. CDR3 sequence reads: CATSRDQASGLNTGELFF. As DNA, the CDR3 is TGTGCCACCAGCAGAGATCAGGCTAGCGGGTTGAACACCGGGGAGCTGTTTTTT. Looking up the rest from reference TRBV15 and TRBJ2-2 gives the full variable domain: DAMVIQNPRYQVTQFGKPVTLSCSQTLNHNVMYWYQQKSSQAPKLLFHYYDKDFNNEADTPDNFQSRRPNTSFCFLDIRSPGLGDTAMYLCATSRDQASGLNTGELFFGEGSRLTVL.